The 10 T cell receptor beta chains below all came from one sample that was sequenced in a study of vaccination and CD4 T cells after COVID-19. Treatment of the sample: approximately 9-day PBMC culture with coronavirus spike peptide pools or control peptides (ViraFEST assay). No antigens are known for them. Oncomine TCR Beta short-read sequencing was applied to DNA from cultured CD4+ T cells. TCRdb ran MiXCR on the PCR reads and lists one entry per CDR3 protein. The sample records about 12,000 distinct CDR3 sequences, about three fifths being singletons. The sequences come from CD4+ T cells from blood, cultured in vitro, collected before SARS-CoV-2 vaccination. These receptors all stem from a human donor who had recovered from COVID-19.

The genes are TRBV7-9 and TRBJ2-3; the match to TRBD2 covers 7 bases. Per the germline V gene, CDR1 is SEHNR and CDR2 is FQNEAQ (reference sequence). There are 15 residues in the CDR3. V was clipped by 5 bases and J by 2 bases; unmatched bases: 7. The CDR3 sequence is CASSIPSGNTDTQYF. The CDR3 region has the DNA TGTGCCAGCAGCATCCCTAGCGGAAACACAGATACGCAGTATTTT.

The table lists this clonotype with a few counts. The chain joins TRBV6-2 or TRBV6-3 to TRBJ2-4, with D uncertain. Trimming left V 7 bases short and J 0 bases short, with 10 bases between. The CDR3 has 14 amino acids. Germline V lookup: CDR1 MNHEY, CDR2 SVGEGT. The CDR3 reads CASTEPIAKNIQYF. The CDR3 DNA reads TGTGCCAGCACAGAACCGATAGCCAAAAACATTCAGTACTTC.

CDR3 nucleotide sequence: TGCAGTGCCCAGTGGAGGGTTACTAGCACAGATACGCAGTATTTT. Its protein is CSAQWRVTSTDTQYF. The V call is TRBV20-1, the J call TRBJ2-3; weak D call: TRBD2 (6 bases). Germline assignment: CDR1 DFQATT and CDR2 SNEGSKA (reference sequence). The length of the CDR3 is 15 residues. With 6 bases removed from V and 0 bases from J, the gap between germline ends came to 16 bases.

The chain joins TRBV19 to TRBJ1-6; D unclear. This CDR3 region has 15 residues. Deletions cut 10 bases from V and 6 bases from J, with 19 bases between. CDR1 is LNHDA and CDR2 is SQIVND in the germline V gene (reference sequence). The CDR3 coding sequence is TGTGCCACTGGGGAGGGCATACGAATTAATTCACCCCTCCACTTT. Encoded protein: CATGEGIRINSPLHF.

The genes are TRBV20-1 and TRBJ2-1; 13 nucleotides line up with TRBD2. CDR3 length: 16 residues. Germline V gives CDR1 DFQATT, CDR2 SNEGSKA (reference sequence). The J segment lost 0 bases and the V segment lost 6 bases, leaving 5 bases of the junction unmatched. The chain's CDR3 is CSAGTSGVSSYNEQFF. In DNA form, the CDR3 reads TGCAGTGCCGGGACTAGCGGGGTGAGCTCCTACAATGAGCAGTTCTTC.

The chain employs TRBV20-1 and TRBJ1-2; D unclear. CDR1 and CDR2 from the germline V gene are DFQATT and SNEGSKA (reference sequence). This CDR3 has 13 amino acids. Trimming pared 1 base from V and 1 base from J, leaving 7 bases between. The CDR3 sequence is CSARGDINYGYTF. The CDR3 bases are TGCAGTGCTAGAGGGGATATTAACTATGGCTACACCTTC.

The CDR3 nucleotides read TGTGCCAGCAGCTTGACAGGGGATAGCAATCAGCCCCAGCATTTT. Its translation is CASSLTGDSNQPQHF. This chain uses TRBV7-2 with TRBJ1-5; TRBD1 aligns across 8 bases. The CDR3 totals 15 residues. CDR1 is SGHTA and CDR2 is FQGNSA in the germline V gene. V was clipped by 3 bases and J by 0 bases; unmatched bases: 1. Filled out from reference TRBV7-2 and TRBJ1-5, the complete variable domain reads GAGVSQSPSNKVTEKGKDVELRCDPISGHTALYWYRQSLGQGLEFLIYFQGNSAPDKSGLPSDRFSAERTGGSVSTLTIQRTQQEDSAVYLCASSLTGDSNQPQHFGDGTRLSIL.

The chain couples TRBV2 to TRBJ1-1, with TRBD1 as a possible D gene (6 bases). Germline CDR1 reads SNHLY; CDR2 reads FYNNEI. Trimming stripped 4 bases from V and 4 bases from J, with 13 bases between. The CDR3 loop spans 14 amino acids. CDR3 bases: TGTGCCAGCAGTGTGGGGGGCCCGGGCACTGAAGCTTTCTTT. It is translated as CASSVGGPGTEAFF.

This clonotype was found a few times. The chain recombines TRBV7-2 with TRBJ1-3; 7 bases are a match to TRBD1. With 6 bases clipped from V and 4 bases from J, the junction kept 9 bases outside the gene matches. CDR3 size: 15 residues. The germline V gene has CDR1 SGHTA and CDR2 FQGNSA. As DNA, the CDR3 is TGTGCCAGCAGGGAAGGGGGCGCAGGCGGAAACACCATATATTTT. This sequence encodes CASREGGAGGNTIYF. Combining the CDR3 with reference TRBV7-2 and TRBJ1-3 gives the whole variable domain GAGVSQSPSNKVTEKGKDVELRCDPISGHTALYWYRQSLGQGLEFLIYFQGNSAPDKSGLPSDRFSAERTGGSVSTLTIQRTQQEDSAVYLCASREGGAGGNTIYFGEGSWLTVV.

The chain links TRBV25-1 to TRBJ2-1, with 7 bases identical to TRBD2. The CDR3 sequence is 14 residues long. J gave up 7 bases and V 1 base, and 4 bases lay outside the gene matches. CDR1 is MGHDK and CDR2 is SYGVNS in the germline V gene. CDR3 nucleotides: TGTGCCAGCAGTGAATCCGGGCGGGGGAATGAGCAGTTCTTC. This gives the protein CASSESGRGNEQFF.